The source of this T cell receptor (beta chain) is a study of blood T cell repertoires in COVID-19. About the study: Sources were T cells, B-cell-depleted T cells, or PBMCs; the material itself was cDNA or gDNA.

Study processing details: The assay estimated nucleated cells by amplifying reference gene primers. TCRdb's copy holds only in-frame clones and misses some; the assay was immunoSEQ multiplex PCR. The DNA was the basis for D and trimming; V, J and clone size are from that table. The table lists fewer than 300,000 clones, roughly 92% of them singletons, with 2.2% in the top ten. The CDR3 spans 19 residues. The source of this sequence is a woman aged 25 to 39 with COVID-19, enrolled during active disease. V is TRBV21-1 and J is TRBJ1-3; the DNA was not compared with TRBD1, the D call given in the table. TRBV21-1 is a documented pseudogene. The sample comprised peripheral blood. The DNA for the CDR3 is TGTGCCAGCGGATCGCTGGGACAGGGGGGAATCGTCTCTGGAAACACCATATATTTT. Its translation is CASGSLGQGGIVSGNTIYF.